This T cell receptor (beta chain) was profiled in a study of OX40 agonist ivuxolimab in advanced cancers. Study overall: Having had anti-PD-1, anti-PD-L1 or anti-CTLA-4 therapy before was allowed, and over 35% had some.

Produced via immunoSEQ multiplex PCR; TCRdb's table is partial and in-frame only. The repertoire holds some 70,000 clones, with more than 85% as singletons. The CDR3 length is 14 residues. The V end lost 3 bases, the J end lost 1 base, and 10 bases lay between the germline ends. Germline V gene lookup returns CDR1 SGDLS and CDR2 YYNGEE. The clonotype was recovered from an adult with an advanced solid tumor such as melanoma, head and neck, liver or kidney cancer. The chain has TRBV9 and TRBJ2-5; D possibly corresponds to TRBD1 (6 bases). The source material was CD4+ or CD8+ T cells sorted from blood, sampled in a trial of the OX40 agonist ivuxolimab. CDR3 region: CASSAGQPQETQYF. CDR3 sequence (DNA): TGTGCCAGCAGCGCCGGACAGCCCCAAGAGACCCAGTACTTC.